These 5 T cell receptor beta chains were all obtained from the same sample, sequenced in a study of blood T cell repertoires in COVID-19. Clones were read by immunoSEQ multiplex PCR, and TCRdb kept only the in-frame ones, dropping some. Among 300,000 or so clones listed, about 85% were seen once. Sequencing was done on a sample of peripheral blood. The receptors were sampled from a woman aged 50 to 60 with active or convalescent COVID-19.

J is TRBJ2-3 and V is TRBV4-2; 14 nucleotides agree with TRBD2. Germline V gene sequence: CDR1 LGHNA, CDR2 YNFKEQ. With V trimmed by 0 bases and J by 3 bases, 8 bases remained unmatched. The CDR3 totals 19 residues. CDR3 coding DNA: TGTGCCAGCAGCCAAGATTTCCAGTGGACTAGCGGGAGGACAGATACGCAGTATTTT. Protein sequence: CASSQDFQWTSGRTDTQYF.

The chain is built from TRBV20-1 and TRBJ2-1, with 7 positions matching TRBD2. The CDR3 contains 10 residues. Trimming at V came to 6 bases and at J to 7 bases, leaving 0 bases not matched to a gene. Per germline, CDR1 DFQATT and CDR2 SNEGSKA (reference sequence). CDR3 sequence: CSAGGNEQFF. Written as DNA, the CDR3 is TGCAGTGCCGGGGGGAATGAGCAGTTCTTC.

The genes are TRBV7-9 and TRBJ2-3, with D possibly matching TRBD1 (6 bases). The CDR3 loop spans 12 amino acids. Germline V CDR1 and CDR2: SEHNR, FQNEAQ (reference sequence). Trimming shortened V by 2 bases and J by 8 bases, and 8 bases separated the two germline ends. CDR3 protein: CASSLPGVTQYF. The DNA of the CDR3 is TGTGCCAGCAGCTTACCAGGGGTTACGCAGTATTTT.

This clone is a singleton in its sample. The chain uses TRBV3-1 (or the pseudogene TRBV3-2) and TRBJ2-3; D perhaps matches TRBD2 (6 bases). V gave up 2 bases and J gave up 0 bases, with 12 bases separating them. CDR1 is LGHDT, CDR2 YNNKEL, per germline (reference sequence). The CDR3 consists of 16 residues. CDR3 in amino acids: CASSQLTRPSTDTQYF. The CDR3 DNA follows: TGTGCCAGCAGCCAACTGACTAGACCTAGCACAGATACGCAGTATTTT.

The J gene is TRBJ1-1, the V gene TRBV18, with D perhaps matching TRBD1 (5 bases). V shed 6 bases and J shed 4 bases, with 12 bases lying between them. The CDR3 covers 13 residues. Germline loops: CDR1 KGHSH, CDR2 LQKENI. The CDR3 sequence is CASSLGLVTEAFF. In DNA, the CDR3 is TGTGCCAGCTCGTTGGGGCTCGTCACTGAAGCTTTCTTT. Full variable domain (missing parts from reference TRBV18 and TRBJ1-1): NAGVMQNPRHLVRRRGQEARLRCSPMKGHSHVYWYRQLPEEGLKFMVYLQKENIIDESGMPKERFSAEFPKEGPSILRIQQVVRGDSAAYFCASSLGLVTEAFFGQGTRLTVV.